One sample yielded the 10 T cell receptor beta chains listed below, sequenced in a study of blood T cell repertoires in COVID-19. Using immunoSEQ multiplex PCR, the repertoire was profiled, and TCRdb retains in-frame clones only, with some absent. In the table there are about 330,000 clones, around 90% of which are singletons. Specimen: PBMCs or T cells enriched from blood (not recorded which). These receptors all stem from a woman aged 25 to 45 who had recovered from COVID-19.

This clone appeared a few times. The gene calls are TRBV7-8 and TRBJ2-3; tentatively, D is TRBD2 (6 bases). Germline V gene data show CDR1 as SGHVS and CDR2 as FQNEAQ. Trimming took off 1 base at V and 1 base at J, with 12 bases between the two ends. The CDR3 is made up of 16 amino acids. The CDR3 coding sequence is TGTGCCAGCAGCTTAGTCGGTACTAGCCGCACAGATACGCAGTATTTT. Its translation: CASSLVGTSRTDTQYF. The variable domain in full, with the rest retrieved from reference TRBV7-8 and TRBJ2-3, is GAGVSQSPRYKVAKRGQDVALRCDPISGHVSLFWYQQALGQGPEFLTYFQNEAQLDKSGLPSDRFFAERPEGSVSTLKIQRTQQEDSAVYLCASSLVGTSRTDTQYFGPGTRLTVL.

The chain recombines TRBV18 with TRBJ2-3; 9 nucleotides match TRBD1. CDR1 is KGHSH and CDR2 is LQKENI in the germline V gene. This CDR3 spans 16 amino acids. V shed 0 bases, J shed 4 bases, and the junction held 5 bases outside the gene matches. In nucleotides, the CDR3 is TGTGCCAGCTCACCACCAAACAGGGGGCAGGCAGATACGCAGTATTTT. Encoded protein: CASSPPNRGQADTQYF.

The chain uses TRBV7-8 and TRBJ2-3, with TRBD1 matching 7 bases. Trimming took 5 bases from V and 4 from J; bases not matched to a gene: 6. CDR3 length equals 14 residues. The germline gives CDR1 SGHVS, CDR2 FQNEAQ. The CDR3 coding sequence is TGTGCCAGCAGCCAGACAGGGAAGGCAGATACGCAGTATTTT. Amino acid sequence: CASSQTGKADTQYF.

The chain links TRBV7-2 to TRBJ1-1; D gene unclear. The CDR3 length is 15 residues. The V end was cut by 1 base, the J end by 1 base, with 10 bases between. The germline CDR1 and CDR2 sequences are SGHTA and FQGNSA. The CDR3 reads CASSLEVRRNTEAFF. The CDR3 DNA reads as TGTGCCAGCAGCTTAGAGGTTCGGAGGAACACTGAAGCTTTCTTT.

CDR3 region: CATEEGGRETQYF. In nucleotides, the CDR3 is TGTGCCACCGAAGAGGGGGGGAGGGAGACCCAGTACTTC. The rearrangement links TRBV15 to TRBJ2-5, with D possibly TRBD2 on 7 matching bases. Trimming removed 8 bases from V and 5 bases from J, with 15 bases in between. There are 13 residues in the CDR3. Germline-derived CDR1 and CDR2 are LNHNV and YYDKDF (reference sequence).

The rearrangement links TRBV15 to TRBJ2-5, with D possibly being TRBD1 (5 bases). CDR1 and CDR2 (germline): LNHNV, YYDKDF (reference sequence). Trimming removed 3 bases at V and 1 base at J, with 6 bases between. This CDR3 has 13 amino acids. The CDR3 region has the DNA TGTGCCACCAGCAGGACAGCCCAAGAGACCCAGTACTTC. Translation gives CATSRTAQETQYF.

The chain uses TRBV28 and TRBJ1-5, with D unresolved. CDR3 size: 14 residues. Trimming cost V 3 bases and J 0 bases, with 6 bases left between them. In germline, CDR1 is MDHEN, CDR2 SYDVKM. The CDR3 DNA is TGTGCCAGCAGTTTCTCCTATAGCAATCAGCCCCAGCATTTT. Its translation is CASSFSYSNQPQHF.

The CDR3, as DNA: TGTGCCAGTAGTATACAGGATGGCGGGGTACTGTTTTTT. Translation gives CASSIQDGGVLFF. The genes are TRBV19 and TRBJ2-2; D may be TRBD2 (6 bases). From germline, CDR1 is LNHDA and CDR2 SQIVND (reference sequence). This CDR3 has 13 residues. V was clipped by 2 bases and J by 14 bases, with 15 bases between them.

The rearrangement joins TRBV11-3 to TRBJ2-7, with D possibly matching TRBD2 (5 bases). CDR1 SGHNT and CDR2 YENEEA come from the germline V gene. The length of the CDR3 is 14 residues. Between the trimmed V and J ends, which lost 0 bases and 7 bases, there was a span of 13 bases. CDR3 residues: CASSLDLDSREQYF. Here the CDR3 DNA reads TGTGCCAGCAGCTTAGATTTGGACTCCAGGGAGCAGTACTTC.

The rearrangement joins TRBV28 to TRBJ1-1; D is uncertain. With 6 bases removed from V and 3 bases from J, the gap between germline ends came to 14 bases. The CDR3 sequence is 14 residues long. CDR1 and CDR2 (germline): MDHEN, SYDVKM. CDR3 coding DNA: TGTGCCAGCAGCATGCGGGGTGGGGACACTGAAGCTTTCTTT. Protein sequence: CASSMRGGDTEAFF.